The sequence of this TCR beta chain was determined in a study of CD8 T cells in ankylosing spondylitis. A word on this clonotype: Antigen specificity is unknown.

General study findings and limits: Some of the motif variants had earlier been found in reactive arthritis patients' fluid and blood. Roughly eight highly homologous variants formed a TCR beta motif that appeared characteristic of ankylosing spondylitis blood.

One entry per CDR3 protein results from TCRdb running MiXCR on the 5' RACE reads. Of 200,000 to 250,000 distinct CDR3 sequences listed, about 16% are singletons. CDR3 length equals 14 residues. Germline CDR1 is SGHDT and CDR2 is YYEEEE. The trim removed 4 bases at V and 2 bases at J, leaving 5 bases unmatched. This rearrangement joins TRBV5-6 to TRBJ2-7, with 8 bases that match TRBD1. The source material was blood, either unsorted or a sorted T cell fraction (not recorded which). This clonotype originated in a male donor with ankylosing spondylitis. CDR3 DNA: TGTGCCAGCAGCCTGCCACAGGGGGCCTACGAGCAGTACTTC. Amino acids: CASSLPQGAYEQYF.